This T cell receptor beta chain was documented in a study of tumor-infiltrating lymphocytes in primary liver carcinoma. TCR beta cDNA was made from approximately 500 ng total RNA with a constant-region primer. A slightly modified ARM-PCR protocol with three nested multiplex PCR rounds produced these TCR beta libraries. The two initial PCR rounds, roughly 11 cycles each, used TRBV1-TRBV30 forward and C-beta reverse primers. TCRdb independently ran MiXCR on the multiplex PCR reads; one entry per CDR3 protein. This table holds about 320,000 distinct CDR3 sequences, approximately 65% found once. CDR3 length: 15 residues. The germline V gene encodes CDR1 MNHNS and CDR2 SASEGT. Unsorted whole blood yielded the blood RNA, and germline DNA was also extracted. On this clonotype: The antigen remains unidentified. The junction departs from the called germline gene at one end, perhaps through a read error.

The study, taken as a whole, reports: Tumor region pairs outstripped tumor-adjacent and tumor-blood pairs in overlap.

The clonotype was recovered from a man aged 35 to 55 with primary liver carcinoma and hepatitis B virus infection. The sequencing input was peripheral blood. The V and J genes are TRBV6-1 and TRBJ2-2, with D possibly matching TRBD1 (6 bases). The CDR3 loop is CASRNNRAYTGELFF. CDR3 DNA sequence: TGTGCCAGCAGGAACAACAGGGCATACACCGGGGAACTGTTTTTT.